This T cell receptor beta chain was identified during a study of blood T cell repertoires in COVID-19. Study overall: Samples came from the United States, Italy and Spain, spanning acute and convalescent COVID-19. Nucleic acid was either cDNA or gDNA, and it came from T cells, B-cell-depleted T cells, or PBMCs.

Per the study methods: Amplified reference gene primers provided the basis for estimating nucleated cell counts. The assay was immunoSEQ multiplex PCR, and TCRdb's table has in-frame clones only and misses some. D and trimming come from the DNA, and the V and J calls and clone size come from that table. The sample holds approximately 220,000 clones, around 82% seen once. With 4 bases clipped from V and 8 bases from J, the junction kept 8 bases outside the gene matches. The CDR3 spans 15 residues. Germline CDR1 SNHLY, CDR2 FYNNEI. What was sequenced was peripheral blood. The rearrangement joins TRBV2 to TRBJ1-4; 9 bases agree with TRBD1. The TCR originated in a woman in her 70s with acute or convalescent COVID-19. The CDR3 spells CASSGWTGAGEKLFF. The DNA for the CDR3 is TGTGCCAGCAGTGGATGGACAGGGGCCGGCGAAAAACTGTTTTTT.